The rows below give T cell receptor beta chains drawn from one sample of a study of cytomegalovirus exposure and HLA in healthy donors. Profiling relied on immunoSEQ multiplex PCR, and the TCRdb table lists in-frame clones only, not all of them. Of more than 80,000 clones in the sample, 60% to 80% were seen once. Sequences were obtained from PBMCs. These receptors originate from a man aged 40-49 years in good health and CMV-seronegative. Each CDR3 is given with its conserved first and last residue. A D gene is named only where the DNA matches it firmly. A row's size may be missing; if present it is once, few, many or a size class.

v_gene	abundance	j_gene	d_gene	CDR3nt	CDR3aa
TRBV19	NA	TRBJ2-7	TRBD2	TGTGCCAGTAGTGGGACGGGGACTACCTACGAGCAGTACTTC	CASSGTGTTYEQYF
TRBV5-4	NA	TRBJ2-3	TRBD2	TGTGCCAGCAGCCGAGCGGGGGTCACAGATACGCAGTATTTT	CASSRAGVTDTQYF
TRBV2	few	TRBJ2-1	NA	TGTGCCAGCAGTGTCGTAGGGGGGGGGAATGAGCAGTTCTTC	CASSVVGGGNEQFF
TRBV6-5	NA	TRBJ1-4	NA	TGTGCCAGCAGTTACCGGGTTGCAACTAATGAAAAACTGTTTTTT	CASSYRVATNEKLFF
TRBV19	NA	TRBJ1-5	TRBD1	TGTGCCAGTAGTTCGACAGGGAATAGCAATCAGCCCCAGCATTTT	CASSSTGNSNQPQHF
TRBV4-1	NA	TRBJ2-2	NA	TGCGCCAGCAGCCAAGGCCCGCGATCATCGGCCGGGGAGCTGTTTTTT	CASSQGPRSSAGELFF
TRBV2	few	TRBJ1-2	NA	TGTGCTGGGCAGCGGATTGCTAACTATGGCTACACCTTC	CAGQRIANYGYTF
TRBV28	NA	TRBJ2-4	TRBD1	TGTGCCAGCAATAGGGACAGGGACAACATTCAGTACTTC	CASNRDRDNIQYF
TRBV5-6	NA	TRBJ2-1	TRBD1	TGTGCCAGCAGCGTAGAAGACAGGGGAAACGACAATGAGCAGTTCTTC	CASSVEDRGNDNEQFF
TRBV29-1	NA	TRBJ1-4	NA	TGCAGCGTTGAAGTCCCCCTGGGGGGGGCAGACGAAAAACTGTTTTTT	CSVEVPLGGADEKLFF
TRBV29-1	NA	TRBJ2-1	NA	TGCAGCGTTGAAGATATGGACTTGAGCTCCTACAATGAGCAGTTCTTC	CSVEDMDLSSYNEQFF
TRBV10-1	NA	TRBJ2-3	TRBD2	TGCGCCAGCAGTGAGCCCTTAGCGGGGGTAGGCACAGATACGCAGTATTTT	CASSEPLAGVGTDTQYF
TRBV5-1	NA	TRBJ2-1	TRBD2	TGCGCCAGCAGCTTGGGAGCGGGGGGCGCTCGAGGCGATGAGCAGTTCTTC	CASSLGAGGARGDEQFF
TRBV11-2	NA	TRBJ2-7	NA	TGTGCCAGCAGCTCCGCCTACGAGCAGTACTTC	CASSSAYEQYF
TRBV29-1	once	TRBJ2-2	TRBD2	TGCAGCGTCGGGACTAGCGGGGACACCGGGGAGCTGTTTTTT	CSVGTSGDTGELFF
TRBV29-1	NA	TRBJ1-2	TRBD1	TGCAGCGTTGCTGTTCAGGGGGCGCCGGGCTACACCTTC	CSVAVQGAPGYTF
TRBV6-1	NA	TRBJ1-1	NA	TGTGCCAGCAGTGAAGACCGGAGAGCGAACACTGAAGCTTTCTTT	CASSEDRRANTEAFF
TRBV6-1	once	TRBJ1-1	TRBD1	TGTGCCAGCAGTCTAACAGGGGCTAACACTGAAGCTTTCTTT	CASSLTGANTEAFF
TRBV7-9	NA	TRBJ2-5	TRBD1	TGTGCCAGCAGCTCGGACAGGTTGGGGGCCAAAGAGACCCAGTACTTC	CASSSDRLGAKETQYF
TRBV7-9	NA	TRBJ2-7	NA	TGTGCCAGCAGCGTATCCTACGAGCAGTACTTC	CASSVSYEQYF
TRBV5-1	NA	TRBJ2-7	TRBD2	TGCGCCAGCAGCTTGGCCGTGGTAGCGGGGGGTCTTTACGAGCAGTACTTC	CASSLAVVAGGLYEQYF
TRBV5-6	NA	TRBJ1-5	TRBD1	TGTGCCAGCAGCTTCGGACAGGGTTGGGGTCAGCCCCAGCATTTT	CASSFGQGWGQPQHF
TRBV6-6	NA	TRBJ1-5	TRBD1	TGTGCCAGTCGAGGACAGGGGGATCAGCCCCAGCATTTT	CASRGQGDQPQHF